This T cell receptor beta chain was recorded in a study of beta chain features in type 1 diabetes. The wider study: When patients were set against healthy donors, age, gender and cell yields were similar. Findings of the study overall: Type 1 diabetes patients showed a moderate but significant shortening of TCRB CDR3s in all four CD4+ subsets. Within patients, naive, central memory and Treg TCRB repertoires seemed more similar than within healthy donors. For type 1 diabetes patients, VDJ junctions showed fewer insertions and more deletions.

The study reverse transcribed the entire isolated RNA, so it sequenced expressed TCRB transcripts. Here immunoSEQ multiplex PCR was the method, and the copy in TCRdb shows in-frame clones only, minus some. The data contain nearly 700,000 clones, about an eighth of them seen just once; the ten biggest clones take up 0.022%. The ends were cut back, 2 bases at V and 4 bases at J, with 10 bases in the middle. The germline CDR1 and CDR2 sequences are SGHDN and FVKESK. The CDR3 is 14 amino acids. In total, each donor contributed a single heparinised blood draw that averaged roughly 100 mL. On this clone: What it binds is unknown.

The V and J genes are TRBV14 and TRBJ2-3, with a tentative D call TRBD2 (7 bases). Sequences were obtained from naive CD4+ T cells from blood. The receptor was isolated from a man aged 18 to 29 with type 1 diabetes. CDR3 nucleotides: TGTGCCAGCAGCCAAAGGGGGGGTCCAGATACGCAGTATTTT. Encoded protein: CASSQRGGPDTQYF.